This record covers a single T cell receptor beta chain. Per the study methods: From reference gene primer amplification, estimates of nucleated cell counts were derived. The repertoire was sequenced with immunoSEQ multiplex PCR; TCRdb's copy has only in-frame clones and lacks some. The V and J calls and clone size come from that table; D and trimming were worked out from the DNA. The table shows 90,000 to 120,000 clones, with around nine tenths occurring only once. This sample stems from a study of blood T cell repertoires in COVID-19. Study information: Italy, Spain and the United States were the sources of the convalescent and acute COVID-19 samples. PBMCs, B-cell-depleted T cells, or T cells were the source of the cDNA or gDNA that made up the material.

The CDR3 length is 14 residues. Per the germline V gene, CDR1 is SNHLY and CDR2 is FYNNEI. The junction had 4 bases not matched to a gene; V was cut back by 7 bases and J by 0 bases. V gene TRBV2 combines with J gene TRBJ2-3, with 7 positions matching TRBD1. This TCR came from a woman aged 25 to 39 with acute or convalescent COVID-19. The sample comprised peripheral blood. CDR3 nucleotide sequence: TGTGCCAGCAAGAAGGGGGCTAGCACAGATACGCAGTATTTT. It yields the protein CASKKGASTDTQYF.